A single sample is the source of the 32 T cell receptor beta chains below, sequenced in a study of blood T cell repertoires in COVID-19. Method: immunoSEQ multiplex PCR; TCRdb's copy keeps in-frame clones and lacks some. Of 130,000 or so clones in the sample, around four fifths are singletons; the top ten hold 3% to 3.5%. Source material: PBMCs or T cells enriched from blood (not recorded which). All receptors derive from a woman aged 45-60 years with acute COVID-19.

The table lists this clone with a few counts. The CDR3 loop is CATGQDWQETQYF. The CDR3 DNA reads as TGTGCCACGGGACAGGATTGGCAAGAGACCCAGTACTTC. J is TRBJ2-5 and V is TRBV24-1; TRBD1 matches 8 bases. Unmatched junction bases numbered 5, after V lost 10 bases and J lost 2 bases. Germline values: CDR1 KGHDR, CDR2 SFDVKD. This CDR3 is 13 amino acids long.

The chain is built from TRBV5-1 and TRBJ2-5, with 8 bases fitting TRBD2. The CDR3 has 16 amino acids. V gave up 1 base and J gave up 2 bases; unmatched junction bases: 7. Per germline, CDR1 SGHRS and CDR2 YFSETQ. In nucleotides, the CDR3 is TGCGCCAGCAGCTTGTCCCAGCGGGGGAATCAAGAGACCCAGTACTTC. Translating it yields CASSLSQRGNQETQYF.

The chain links TRBV29-1 to TRBJ2-1, with 9 bases identical to TRBD2. The CDR3 extends over 13 amino acids. After removal of 4 bases from V and 8 bases from J, the junction contained 6 bases not matched to a gene. Germline CDR1 is SQVTM and CDR2 is ANQGSEA. Written as DNA, the CDR3 is TGCAGCGTTGTAGCGGGAGTTGGAGATGAGCAGTTCTTC. Protein: CSVVAGVGDEQFF.

The chain is built from TRBV7-2 and TRBJ2-5; D ambiguous. Trimming shortened V by 7 bases and J by 5 bases, and 14 bases separated the two germline ends. CDR1 SGHTA and CDR2 FQGNSA come from the germline V gene. CDR3 length equals 13 residues. This chain's CDR3 is CASTPSRQETQYF. CDR3 DNA sequence: TGTGCCAGCACCCCCTCTAGGCAGGAGACCCAGTACTTC.

J is TRBJ1-2 and V is TRBV5-6; D ambiguous. The CDR3 runs to 14 residues. Trimming stripped 1 base from V and 5 bases from J, with 12 bases between. The germline V gene has CDR1 SGHDT and CDR2 YYEEEE. The DNA for the CDR3 is TGTGCCAGCAGCTTGCCAGACTCCCGTTATGGCTACACCTTC. Its protein product is CASSLPDSRYGYTF.

This clone was picked up one time. The V gene is TRBV18, the J gene TRBJ1-3; D is possibly TRBD1 (6 bases). Per the germline V gene, CDR1 is KGHSH and CDR2 is LQKENI. Trimming pared 2 bases from V and 1 base from J, leaving 15 bases between. CDR3 size: 17 residues. The CDR3 sequence: CASSPIAGASSGNTIYF. For the CDR3, the DNA is TGTGCCAGCTCACCAATTGCAGGGGCGAGTTCTGGAAACACCATATATTTT.

The J gene is TRBJ2-7, the V gene TRBV7-6; 10 bases agree with TRBD2. The CDR3 extends over 15 amino acids. Germline loops: CDR1 SGHVS, CDR2 FNYEAQ. After removal of 5 bases from V and 1 base from J, the junction contained 5 bases not matched to a gene. CDR3 loop: CASSGTSGISYEQYF. The CDR3 DNA sequence: TGTGCCAGCAGCGGTACTAGCGGGATTTCCTACGAGCAGTACTTC.

For the CDR3, the DNA is TGTGCCAGCAGACGGGGAGGCCCGAACACTGAAGCTTTCTTT. This translates into CASRRGGPNTEAFF. V gene TRBV2 combines with J gene TRBJ1-1; no clear D. CDR1 is SNHLY, CDR2 FYNNEI, per germline. V was clipped by 6 bases and J by 1 base, with 12 bases between them. The CDR3 extends over 14 amino acids.

In nucleotides, the CDR3 is TGTGCCAGCAGTGATAGCTCGTTGGGGGGCTACGAGCAGTACTTC. It encodes CASSDSSLGGYEQYF. This chain connects TRBV28 to TRBJ2-7, with D tentatively TRBD2 (6 bases). The CDR3 is 15 amino acids. Trimming removed 5 bases from V and 3 bases from J, with 17 bases in between. Germline V gene sequence: CDR1 MDHEN, CDR2 SYDVKM. Full variable domain (rest looked up from reference TRBV28 and TRBJ2-7): DVKVTQSSRYLVKRTGEKVFLECVQDMDHENMFWYRQDPGLGLRLIYFSYDVKMKEKGDIPEGYSVSREKKERFSLILESASTNQTSMYLCASSDSSLGGYEQYFGPGTRLTVT.

This chain links TRBV4-2 with TRBJ2-7, with 9 bases that match TRBD2. J was trimmed by 5 bases and V by 4 bases; bases with no gene match: 6. CDR3 length equals 14 residues. Germline CDR1 reads LGHNA; CDR2 reads YNFKEQ. CDR3 sequence (DNA): TGTGCCAGCAGCCGGAATAGCGGGAGCAACGAGCAGTACTTC. This codes for CASSRNSGSNEQYF.

The rearrangement uses TRBV7-2 and TRBJ2-2; 10 bases line up with TRBD2. Trimming cost V 5 bases and J 1 base; bases outside gene matches: 4. The CDR3 length is 16 residues. Germline V gives CDR1 SGHTA, CDR2 FQGNSA. DNA of the CDR3: TGTGCCAGCAGCCGGCGGACTAGCGGGAACACCGGGGAGCTGTTTTTT. Translation: CASSRRTSGNTGELFF. Based on the CDR3 plus reference TRBV7-2 and TRBJ2-2, the full variable domain is GAGVSQSPSNKVTEKGKDVELRCDPISGHTALYWYRQSLGQGLEFLIYFQGNSAPDKSGLPSDRFSAERTGGSVSTLTIQRTQQEDSAVYLCASSRRTSGNTGELFFGEGSRLTVL.

The sample holds one count of this clone. The chain combines TRBV3-1 (or the pseudogene TRBV3-2) with TRBJ2-7, with D possibly being TRBD2 (5 bases). The CDR3 has 15 amino acids. Deletions cut 4 bases from V and 0 bases from J, with 13 bases between. Germline-derived CDR1 and CDR2 are LGHDT and YNNKEL (reference sequence). The CDR3 bases are TGTGCCAGCAGCCCCCAGTTGGGGAGCTCCTACGAGCAGTACTTC. Translated: CASSPQLGSSYEQYF.

The chain recombines TRBV5-4 with TRBJ1-6, with 8 bases that match TRBD1. Germline V lookup: CDR1 SGHNT, CDR2 YYREEE (reference sequence). J was trimmed by 8 bases and V by 4 bases; bases with no gene match: 5. This CDR3 comprises 14 residues. The CDR3 reads CASSSWTGHSPLHF. CDR3 nucleotides: TGTGCCAGCAGCAGCTGGACAGGGCATTCACCCCTCCACTTT.

This chain connects TRBV2 to TRBJ1-1; possible D gene TRBD1, 5 bases. Germline CDR1 and CDR2: SNHLY and FYNNEI. V was clipped by 6 bases and J by 5 bases, with 16 bases between them. This CDR3 is 14 amino acids long. In DNA form, the CDR3 reads TGTGCCAGCAGCCAGGGACGTCGGGGGACTGAAGCTTTCTTT. Protein: CASSQGRRGTEAFF.

The chain uses TRBV2 and TRBJ1-5; 9 bases map to TRBD1. V lost 4 bases to trimming and J lost 3 bases; unmatched junction nucleotides: 1. The germline gives CDR1 SNHLY, CDR2 FYNNEI. This CDR3 has 14 residues. As DNA, the CDR3 is TGTGCCAGCAGTGGACAGGGGGACAATCAGCCCCAGCATTTT. This gives the protein CASSGQGDNQPQHF.

The chain links TRBV28 to TRBJ2-3, with 8 nucleotides matching TRBD2. The CDR3 loop spans 18 amino acids. V gave up 6 bases and J gave up 1 base; unmatched junction bases: 15. Germline values: CDR1 MDHEN, CDR2 SYDVKM. The CDR3 reads CASRGWDSGVAGTDTQYF. The CDR3 region has the DNA TGTGCCAGCAGGGGCTGGGATAGCGGGGTCGCTGGCACAGATACGCAGTATTTT.

This sequence joins TRBV2 and TRBJ1-5, with TRBD1 matching 7 bases. The germline CDR1 and CDR2 sequences are SNHLY and FYNNEI. This CDR3 is built from 14 residues. Unmatched junction bases numbered 11, after V lost 8 bases and J lost 7 bases. Written as DNA, the CDR3 is TGTGCCAGCCGAGGACAGGCCTTTACGCAGCCCCAGCATTTT. Its protein is CASRGQAFTQPQHF.

V is TRBV6-2 or TRBV6-3 and J is TRBJ2-7; TRBD1 is a possible D gene (6 bases). V was trimmed by 2 bases and J by 0 bases, leaving 11 bases between them. CDR1 and CDR2 from the germline V gene are MNHEY and SVGEGT. The CDR3 sequence is 15 residues long. As DNA, the CDR3 is TGTGCCAGCAGTTACCGGCAGGGGCCCTCCTACGAGCAGTACTTC. Translating it yields CASSYRQGPSYEQYF.

The count of this clone is one. The chain combines TRBV7-7 with TRBJ2-3; 8 nucleotides line up with TRBD2. The CDR3 is 14 residues long. Germline V gene sequence: CDR1 SSHAT, CDR2 FNYEAQ (reference sequence). The J segment lost 8 bases and the V segment lost 2 bases, leaving 6 bases of the junction unmatched. The CDR3 loop reads CASSLNDREGTQYF. CDR3 DNA: TGTGCCAGCAGCTTAAACGACCGGGAGGGTACGCAGTATTTT. The complete variable domain, with remaining parts taken from reference TRBV7-7 and TRBJ2-3, reads GAGVSQSPRYKVTKRGQDVTLRCDPISSHATLYWYQQALGQGPEFLTYFNYEAQPDKSGLPSDRFSAERPEGSISTLTIQRTEQRDSAMYRCASSLNDREGTQYFGPGTRLTVL.

The chain joins TRBV2 to TRBJ2-7; 7 bases map to TRBD2. Germline V lookup: CDR1 SNHLY, CDR2 FYNNEI. There are 13 residues in the CDR3. V gave up 8 bases and J gave up 5 bases; unmatched junction bases: 9. The CDR3 loop is CASRREGSHEQYF. The CDR3 nucleotides are TGTGCCAGCCGGAGGGAGGGTTCCCACGAGCAGTACTTC.

The chain couples TRBV9 to TRBJ1-5, with D perhaps TRBD1 (6 bases). CDR1 and CDR2 from the germline V gene are SGDLS and YYNGEE. The V end was cut by 2 bases, the J end by 0 bases, with 18 bases between. The CDR3 is made up of 18 amino acids. As DNA, the CDR3 is TGTGCCAGCAGCGTGGGTCCGGGACACGGAAATAGCAATCAGCCCCAGCATTTT. Translated, it gives CASSVGPGHGNSNQPQHF.

The chain is built from TRBV2 and TRBJ1-2; the D is unclear. The germline V gene has CDR1 SNHLY and CDR2 FYNNEI. V lost 4 bases and J 2 bases, leaving 20 bases between the germline ends. This CDR3 spans 17 amino acids. CDR3 DNA: TGTGCCAGCAGTGGTAGTCAAAACTACGGGGAGAACTATGGCTACACCTTC. This translates into CASSGSQNYGENYGYTF.

V gene TRBV7-7 combines with J gene TRBJ2-2; D is unclear. The CDR3 length is 15 residues. CDR1 and CDR2 (germline): SSHAT, FNYEAQ (reference sequence). V was cut by 5 bases and J by 1 base, with 11 bases left in between. The CDR3 sequence is CASSATVGNTGELFF. CDR3 in DNA: TGTGCCAGCAGCGCAACGGTTGGGAACACCGGGGAGCTGTTTTTT. Based on the CDR3 plus reference TRBV7-7 and TRBJ2-2, the full variable domain is GAGVSQSPRYKVTKRGQDVTLRCDPISSHATLYWYQQALGQGPEFLTYFNYEAQPDKSGLPSDRFSAERPEGSISTLTIQRTEQRDSAMYRCASSATVGNTGELFFGEGSRLTVL.

The rearrangement links TRBV7-2 to TRBJ2-1, with 10 bases aligning to TRBD2. Trimming cost V 4 bases and J 5 bases; bases outside gene matches: 11. Germline-derived CDR1 and CDR2 are SGHTA and FQGNSA. The CDR3 runs to 17 residues. Here the CDR3 reads CASSSRLAGRRDNEQFF. The CDR3 nucleotides read TGTGCCAGCAGCTCGAGACTAGCGGGTCGGCGTGACAATGAGCAGTTCTTC.

V and J are TRBV5-1 and TRBJ2-7; possible D gene TRBD2, 5 bases. The germline V and J ends were trimmed by 3 bases and 0 bases, with 19 bases remaining between them. Germline-derived CDR1 and CDR2 are SGHRS and YFSETQ. This CDR3 spans 17 amino acids. The CDR3 DNA sequence: TGCGCCAGCAGCTACGCGACACCTCAGAGCGGCTCCTACGAGCAGTACTTC. Translation: CASSYATPQSGSYEQYF.

The chain uses TRBV19 and TRBJ2-4; 8 nucleotides line up with TRBD2. Per the germline V gene, CDR1 is LNHDA and CDR2 is SQIVND (reference sequence). The junction had 22 bases not matched to a gene; V was cut back by 9 bases and J by 9 bases. The CDR3 covers 17 residues. The CDR3 protein is CASGGGTHQGPSIIQYF. In DNA, the CDR3 is TGTGCCAGCGGGGGGGGAACCCATCAAGGGCCCTCGATCATTCAGTACTTC.

The rearrangement links TRBV5-1 to TRBJ1-2; TRBD1 is a possible D gene (6 bases). The CDR3 loop spans 14 amino acids. Germline V lookup: CDR1 SGHRS, CDR2 YFSETQ. Trimming left V 4 bases short and J 2 bases short, with 12 bases between. In DNA form, the CDR3 reads TGCGCCAGCAGCGCAGGGGACGGGAACTATGGCTACACCTTC. As protein: CASSAGDGNYGYTF. Complete variable domain (other parts from reference TRBV5-1 and TRBJ1-2): KAGVTQTPRYLIKTRGQQVTLSCSPISGHRSVSWYQQTPGQGLQFLFEYFSETQRNKGNFPGRFSGRQFSNSRSEMNVSTLELGDSALYLCASSAGDGNYGYTFGSGTRLTVV.

A note on this clone: An end of the junction does not agree with germline; a read error may underlie this. The chain has TRBV6-1 and TRBJ2-7, with D hard to call. Germline-derived CDR1 and CDR2 are MNHNS and SASEGT. The length of the CDR3 is 13 residues. CDR3 DNA sequence: TGTGCCAGCAGTGAAACCCTGGCGGCGTCGCGCTTCTTC. Amino acid sequence: CASSETLAASRFF.

The rearrangement links TRBV5-1 to TRBJ2-7; the D gene is possibly TRBD2 (6 bases). The V end lost 1 base, the J end lost 0 bases, and 20 bases lay between the germline ends. This CDR3 spans 18 amino acids. Germline loops: CDR1 SGHRS, CDR2 YFSETQ. The CDR3 DNA is TGCGCCAGCAGCTTGAGAGCCAGGACTACAAGGAGCTCCTACGAGCAGTACTTC. Translation: CASSLRARTTRSSYEQYF.

The V and J genes are TRBV18 and TRBJ2-7; 12 bases fit TRBD2. This CDR3 region has 14 residues. Trimming removed 4 bases from V and 6 bases from J; junction bases left unmatched: 4. Germline lookup yields CDR1 KGHSH and CDR2 LQKENI. The CDR3 reads CASSRTSGNSEQYF. The CDR3 nucleotides read TGTGCCAGCTCACGGACTAGCGGGAATAGCGAGCAGTACTTC.

The chain uses TRBV5-6 and TRBJ2-7, with 7 bases that match TRBD2. Losses at the gene ends were 3 bases for V and 4 bases for J; bases not matched to a gene: 7. Germline CDR1 is SGHDT and CDR2 is YYEEEE. The CDR3 extends over 14 amino acids. The DNA of the CDR3 is TGTGCCAGCAGCTCCTCAGGGAGGGTGTACGAGCAGTACTTC. Translation gives CASSSSGRVYEQYF.

The chain joins TRBV7-3 to TRBJ1-2; 9 bases are a match to TRBD1. Trimming cost V 1 base and J 7 bases; bases outside gene matches: 4. The CDR3 is 14 residues long. Germline CDR1 and CDR2: SGHTA and FQGTGA. Here the CDR3 DNA reads TGTGCCAGCAGCTTAAAGCCGGACAGGGGTGGCTACACCTTC. This translates into CASSLKPDRGGYTF.